The 7 T cell receptor beta chains below all came from one sample that was sequenced in a study of T cell responses to AZD1222 COVID-19 vaccine (dated by TCRdb to about 2021). Explained via the paper, the time point label denotes: about 28 days (+/-7) after the second vaccine dose. The receptor library was made with the immunoSEQ multiplex PCR assay. TCRdb re-hosts the immuneACCESS table, in-frame sequences only. Its copies lack some clones; in the studies checked, an unresolved V gene accounts for under half of them, and the cause for the rest is not known. In this sample the table shows 65,000 to 90,000 clones, approximately 90% of which occur a single time. Clones ranked in the top ten supply roughly 1.2% of the sample. Sample: peripheral blood, taken 28 days after the second AZD1222 dose. The receptor source for this set is an adult who received the AZD1222 COVID-19 vaccine.

This rearrangement joins TRBV5-1 to TRBJ1-1, with D possibly TRBD1 on 6 matching bases. Between the trimmed V and J ends, which lost 0 bases and 0 bases, there was a span of 12 bases. CDR3 size: 16 residues. CDR1 is SGHRS, CDR2 YFSETQ, per germline. CDR3 in DNA: TGCGCCAGCAGCTTGGTAGGGGGGGACATGAACACTGAAGCTTTCTTT. Translated, it gives CASSLVGGDMNTEAFF.

This clone was observed a few times. The chain links TRBV7-8 to TRBJ2-1, with 8 nucleotides matching TRBD2. The trim removed 6 bases at V and 3 bases at J, leaving 7 bases unmatched. The CDR3 has 15 amino acids. CDR1 is SGHVS and CDR2 is FQNEAQ in the germline V gene. CDR3 region: CASRSSGTSYNEQFF. The CDR3 DNA reads as TGTGCCAGCAGGTCCTCCGGGACTAGCTACAATGAGCAGTTCTTC.

The chain has TRBV3-1 (or the pseudogene TRBV3-2) and TRBJ1-4; D unclear. Germline lookup yields CDR1 LGHDT and CDR2 YNNKEL (reference sequence). This CDR3 has 16 residues. V shed 4 bases and J shed 4 bases, with 16 bases lying between them. CDR3 sequence: CASSPRQPKFNEKLFF. The DNA for the CDR3 is TGTGCCAGCAGCCCCCGGCAGCCCAAATTTAATGAAAAACTGTTTTTT.

The rearrangement links TRBV6-1 to TRBJ2-7, with D possibly matching TRBD1 (5 bases). V was trimmed by 3 bases and J by 0 bases, leaving 12 bases between them. Germline lookup yields CDR1 MNHNS and CDR2 SASEGT. This CDR3 comprises 15 residues. CDR3: CASSDQGESSYEQYF. CDR3 DNA sequence: TGTGCCAGCAGTGATCAGGGCGAAAGCTCCTACGAGCAGTACTTC.

This chain links TRBV18 with TRBJ1-1, with 8 bases that match TRBD1. Germline V gene lookup returns CDR1 KGHSH and CDR2 LQKENI. With 11 bases clipped from V and 5 bases from J, the junction kept 10 bases outside the gene matches. CDR3 length equals 13 residues. Here the CDR3 DNA reads TGTGCCGCGACGGGACAGGCAATTACTGAAGCTTTCTTT. Encoded protein: CAATGQAITEAFF.

This chain uses TRBV27 with TRBJ1-6; tentatively, D is TRBD1 (5 bases). V was pared by 2 bases and J by 10 bases, with 9 bases between. This CDR3 region has 13 residues. Germline lookup yields CDR1 MNHEY and CDR2 SMNVEV (reference sequence). The DNA for the CDR3 is TGTGCCAGCAGTTTAAATACAGGATCACCCCTCCACTTT. Amino acids: CASSLNTGSPLHF.

This chain joins TRBV12-3 or TRBV12-4 and TRBJ2-3, with D unresolved. The CDR3 is 12 amino acids. Trimming cost V 6 bases and J 5 bases, with 9 bases left between them. CDR3 sequence reads: CASSPEIDTQYF. CDR3 coding DNA: TGTGCCAGCAGCCCGGAGATAGATACGCAGTATTTT.